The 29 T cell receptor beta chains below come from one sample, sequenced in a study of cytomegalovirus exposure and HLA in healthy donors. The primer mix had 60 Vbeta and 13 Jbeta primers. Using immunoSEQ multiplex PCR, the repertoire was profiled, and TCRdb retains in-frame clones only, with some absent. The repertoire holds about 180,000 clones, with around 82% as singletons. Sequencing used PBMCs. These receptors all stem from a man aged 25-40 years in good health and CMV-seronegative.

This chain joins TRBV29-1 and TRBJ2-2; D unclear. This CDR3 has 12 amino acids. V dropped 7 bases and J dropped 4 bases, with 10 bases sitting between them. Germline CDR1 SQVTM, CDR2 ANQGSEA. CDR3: CSAGSITGELFF. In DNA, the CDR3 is TGCAGCGCCGGTTCCATCACCGGGGAGCTGTTTTTT.

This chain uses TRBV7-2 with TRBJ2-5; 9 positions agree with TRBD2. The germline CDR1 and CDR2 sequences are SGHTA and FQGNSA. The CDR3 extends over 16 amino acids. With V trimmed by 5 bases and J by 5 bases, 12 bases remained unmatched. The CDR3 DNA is TGTGCCAGCAGCATTAGGCCGCGGGGGGGCGGGGAGACCCAGTACTTC. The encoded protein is CASSIRPRGGGETQYF. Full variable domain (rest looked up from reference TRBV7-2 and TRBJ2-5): GAGVSQSPSNKVTEKGKDVELRCDPISGHTALYWYRQSLGQGLEFLIYFQGNSAPDKSGLPSDRFSAERTGGSVSTLTIQRTQQEDSAVYLCASSIRPRGGGETQYFGPGTRLLVL.

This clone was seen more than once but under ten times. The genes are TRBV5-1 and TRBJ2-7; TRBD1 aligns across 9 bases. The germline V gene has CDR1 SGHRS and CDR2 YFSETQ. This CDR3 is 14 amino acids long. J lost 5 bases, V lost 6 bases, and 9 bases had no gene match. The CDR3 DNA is TGCGCCAGCAAACATGGGGGACAGGGTAACGAGCAGTACTTC. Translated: CASKHGGQGNEQYF.

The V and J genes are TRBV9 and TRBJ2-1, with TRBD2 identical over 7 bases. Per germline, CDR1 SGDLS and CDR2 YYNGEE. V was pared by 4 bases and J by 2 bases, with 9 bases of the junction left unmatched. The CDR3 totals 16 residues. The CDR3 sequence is CASSSPTGLAYNEQFF. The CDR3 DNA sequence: TGTGCCAGCAGCTCCCCAACAGGACTAGCCTACAATGAGCAGTTCTTC.

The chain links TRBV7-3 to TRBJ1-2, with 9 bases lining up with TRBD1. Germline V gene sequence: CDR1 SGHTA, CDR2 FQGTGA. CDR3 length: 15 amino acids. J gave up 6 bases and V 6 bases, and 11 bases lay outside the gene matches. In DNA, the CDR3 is TGTGCCAGCAGGTCCGCCGGGACAGGGAGGGATGGCTACACCTTC. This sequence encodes CASRSAGTGRDGYTF.

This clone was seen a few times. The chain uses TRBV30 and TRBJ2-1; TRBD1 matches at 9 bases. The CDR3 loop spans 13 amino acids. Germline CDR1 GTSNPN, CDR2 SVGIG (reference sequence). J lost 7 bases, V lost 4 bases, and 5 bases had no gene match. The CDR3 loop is CAWNRDRENEQFF. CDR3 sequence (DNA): TGTGCCTGGAACCGGGACAGGGAAAATGAGCAGTTCTTC.

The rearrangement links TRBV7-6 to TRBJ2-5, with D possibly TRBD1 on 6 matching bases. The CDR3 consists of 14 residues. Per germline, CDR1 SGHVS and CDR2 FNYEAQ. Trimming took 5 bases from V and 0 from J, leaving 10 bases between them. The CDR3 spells CASSRDRYQETQYF. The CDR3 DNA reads TGTGCCAGCAGCCGAGACAGGTACCAAGAGACCCAGTACTTC.

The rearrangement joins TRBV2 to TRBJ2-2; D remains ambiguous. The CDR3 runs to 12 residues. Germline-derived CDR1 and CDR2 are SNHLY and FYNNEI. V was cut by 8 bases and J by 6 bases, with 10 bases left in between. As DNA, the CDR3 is TGTGCCAGCCATGCGGTGGCCGGGGAGCTGTTTTTT. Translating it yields CASHAVAGELFF.

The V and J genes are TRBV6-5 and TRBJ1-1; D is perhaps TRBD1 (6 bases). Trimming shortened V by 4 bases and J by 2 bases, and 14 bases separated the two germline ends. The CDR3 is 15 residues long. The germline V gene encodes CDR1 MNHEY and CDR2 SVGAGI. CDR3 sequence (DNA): TGTGCCAGCAGTTCTCCTCCGACAGGAAACACTGAAGCTTTCTTT. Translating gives CASSSPPTGNTEAFF.

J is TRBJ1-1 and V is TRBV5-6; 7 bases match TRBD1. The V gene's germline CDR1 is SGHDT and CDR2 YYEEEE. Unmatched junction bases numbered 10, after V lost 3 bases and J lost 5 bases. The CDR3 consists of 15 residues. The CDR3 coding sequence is TGTGCCAGCAGCTCGGTAATACAGGGGCGAACTGAAGCTTTCTTT. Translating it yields CASSSVIQGRTEAFF.

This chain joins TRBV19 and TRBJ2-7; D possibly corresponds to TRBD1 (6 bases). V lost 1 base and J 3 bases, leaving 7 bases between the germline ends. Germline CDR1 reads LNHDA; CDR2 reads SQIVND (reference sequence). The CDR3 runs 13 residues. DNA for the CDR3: TGTGCCAGTAGTATAGCGGGACACTACGAGCAGTACTTC. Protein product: CASSIAGHYEQYF.

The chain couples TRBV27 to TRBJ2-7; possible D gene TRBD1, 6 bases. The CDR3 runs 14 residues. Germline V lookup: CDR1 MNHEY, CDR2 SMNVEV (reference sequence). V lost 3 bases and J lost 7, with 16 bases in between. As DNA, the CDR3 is TGTGCCAGCAGTTTTCTCCCGACAGGCCGGGAGCAGTACTTC. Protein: CASSFLPTGREQYF.

This CDR3 reads CASNPGHRSTEAFF. The CDR3, as DNA: TGTGCCAGCAACCCGGGACACCGGAGCACTGAAGCTTTCTTT. V is TRBV6-5 and J is TRBJ1-1, with TRBD1 as a possible D gene (6 bases). Germline CDR1 MNHEY, CDR2 SVGAGI. This CDR3 spans 14 amino acids. Trimming removed 7 bases at V and 4 bases at J, with 16 bases between.

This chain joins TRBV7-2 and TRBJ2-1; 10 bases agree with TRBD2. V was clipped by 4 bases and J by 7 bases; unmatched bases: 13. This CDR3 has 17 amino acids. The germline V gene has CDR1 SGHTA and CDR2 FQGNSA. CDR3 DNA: TGTGCCAGCAGCTACCCACTAGCGGGATCTCCGTCTAATGAGCAGTTCTTC. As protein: CASSYPLAGSPSNEQFF.

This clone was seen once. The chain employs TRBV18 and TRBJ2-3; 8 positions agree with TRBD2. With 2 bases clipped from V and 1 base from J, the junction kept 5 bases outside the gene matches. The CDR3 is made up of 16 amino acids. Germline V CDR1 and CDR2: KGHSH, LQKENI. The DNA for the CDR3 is TGTGCCAGCTCACCAAGAAGCGGGAGTGGCACAGATACGCAGTATTTT. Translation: CASSPRSGSGTDTQYF.

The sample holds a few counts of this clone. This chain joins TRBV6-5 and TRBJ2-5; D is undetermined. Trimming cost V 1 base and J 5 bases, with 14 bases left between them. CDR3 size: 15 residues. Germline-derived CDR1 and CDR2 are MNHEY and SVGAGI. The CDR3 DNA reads TGTGCCAGCAGTTACTTCCCAGCTAGTCGGGAGACCCAGTACTTC. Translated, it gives CASSYFPASRETQYF.

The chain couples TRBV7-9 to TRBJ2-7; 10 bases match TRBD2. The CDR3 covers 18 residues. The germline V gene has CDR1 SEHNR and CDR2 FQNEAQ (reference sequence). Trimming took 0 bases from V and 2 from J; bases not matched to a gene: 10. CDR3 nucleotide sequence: TGTGCCAGCAGCTTAGCTTGGGGACTAGCGCGATACCCCTACGAGCAGTACTTC. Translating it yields CASSLAWGLARYPYEQYF.

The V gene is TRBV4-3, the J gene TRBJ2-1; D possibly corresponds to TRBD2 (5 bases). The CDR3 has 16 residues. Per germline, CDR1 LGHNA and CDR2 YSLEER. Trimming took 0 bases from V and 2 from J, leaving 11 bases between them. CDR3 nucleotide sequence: TGCGCCAGCAGCCAAGACCCAGCGGCGACCTACAATGAGCAGTTCTTC. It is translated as CASSQDPAATYNEQFF.

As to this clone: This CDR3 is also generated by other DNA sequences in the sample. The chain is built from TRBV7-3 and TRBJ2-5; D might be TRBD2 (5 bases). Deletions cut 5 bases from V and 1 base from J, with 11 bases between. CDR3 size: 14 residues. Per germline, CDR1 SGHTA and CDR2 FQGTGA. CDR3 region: CASSPTGLQETQYF. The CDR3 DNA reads TGTGCCAGCAGCCCCACCGGACTCCAAGAGACCCAGTACTTC.

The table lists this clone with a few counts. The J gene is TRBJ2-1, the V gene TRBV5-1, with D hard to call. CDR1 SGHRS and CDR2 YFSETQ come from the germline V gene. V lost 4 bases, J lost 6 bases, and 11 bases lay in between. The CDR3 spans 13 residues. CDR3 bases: TGCGCCAGCAGCCCGGCCTCGGGCAATGAGCAGTTCTTC. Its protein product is CASSPASGNEQFF. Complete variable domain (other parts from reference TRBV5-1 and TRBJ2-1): KAGVTQTPRYLIKTRGQQVTLSCSPISGHRSVSWYQQTPGQGLQFLFEYFSETQRNKGNFPGRFSGRQFSNSRSEMNVSTLELGDSALYLCASSPASGNEQFFGPGTRLTVL.

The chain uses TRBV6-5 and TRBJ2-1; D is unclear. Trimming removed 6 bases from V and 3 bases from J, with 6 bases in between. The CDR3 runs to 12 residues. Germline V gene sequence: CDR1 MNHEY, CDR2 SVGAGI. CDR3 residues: CASSAVYNEQFF. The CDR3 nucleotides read TGTGCCAGCAGCGCGGTCTACAATGAGCAGTTCTTC.

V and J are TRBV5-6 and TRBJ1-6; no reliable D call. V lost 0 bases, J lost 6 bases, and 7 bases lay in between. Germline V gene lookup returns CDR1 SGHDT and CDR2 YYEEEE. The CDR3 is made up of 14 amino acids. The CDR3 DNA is TGTGCCAGCAGCTTGGGGCAGATTAATTCACCCCTCCACTTT. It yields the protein CASSLGQINSPLHF.

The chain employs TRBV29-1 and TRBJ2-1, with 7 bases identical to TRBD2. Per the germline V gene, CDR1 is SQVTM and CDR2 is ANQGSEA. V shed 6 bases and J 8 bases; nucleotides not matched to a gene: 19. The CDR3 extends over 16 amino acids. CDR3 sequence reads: CSVVVGGTGFRDEQFF. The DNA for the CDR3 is TGCAGCGTCGTGGTCGGGGGGACGGGATTTAGGGATGAGCAGTTCTTC.

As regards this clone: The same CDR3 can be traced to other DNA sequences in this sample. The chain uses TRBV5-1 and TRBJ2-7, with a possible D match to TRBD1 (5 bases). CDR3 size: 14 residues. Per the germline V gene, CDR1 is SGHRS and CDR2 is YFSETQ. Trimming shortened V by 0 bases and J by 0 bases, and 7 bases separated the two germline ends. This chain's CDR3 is CASSLAGSSYEQYF. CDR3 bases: TGCGCCAGCAGCTTGGCAGGGTCCTCCTACGAGCAGTACTTC.

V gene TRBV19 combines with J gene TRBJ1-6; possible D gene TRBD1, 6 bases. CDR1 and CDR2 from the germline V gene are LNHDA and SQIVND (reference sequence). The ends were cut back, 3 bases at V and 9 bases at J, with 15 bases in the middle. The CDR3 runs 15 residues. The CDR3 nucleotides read TGTGCCAGTAGTATGGCAGGGGCTCTTAGTTCACCCCTCCACTTT. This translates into CASSMAGALSSPLHF.

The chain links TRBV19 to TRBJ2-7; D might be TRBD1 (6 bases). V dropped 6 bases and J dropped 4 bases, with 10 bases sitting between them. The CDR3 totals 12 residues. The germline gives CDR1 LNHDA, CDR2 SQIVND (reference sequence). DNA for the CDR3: TGTGCCAGTAGCCAGACAGGTTACGAGCAGTACTTC. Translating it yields CASSQTGYEQYF.

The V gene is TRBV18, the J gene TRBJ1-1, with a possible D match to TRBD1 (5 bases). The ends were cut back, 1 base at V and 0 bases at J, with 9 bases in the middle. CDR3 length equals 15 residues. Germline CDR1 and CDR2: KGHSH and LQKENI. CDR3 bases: TGTGCCAGCTCACCACGGGGGGGGATGAACACTGAAGCTTTCTTT. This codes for CASSPRGGMNTEAFF. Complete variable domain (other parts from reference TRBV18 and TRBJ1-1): NAGVMQNPRHLVRRRGQEARLRCSPMKGHSHVYWYRQLPEEGLKFMVYLQKENIIDESGMPKERFSAEFPKEGPSILRIQQVVRGDSAAYFCASSPRGGMNTEAFFGQGTRLTVV.

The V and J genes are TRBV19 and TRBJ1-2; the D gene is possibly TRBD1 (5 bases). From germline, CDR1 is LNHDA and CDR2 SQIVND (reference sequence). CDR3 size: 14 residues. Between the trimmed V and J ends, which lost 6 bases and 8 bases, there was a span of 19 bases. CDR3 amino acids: CASSPTGYSGGYTF. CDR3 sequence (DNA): TGTGCCAGTAGCCCCACAGGTTACTCCGGGGGCTACACCTTC.

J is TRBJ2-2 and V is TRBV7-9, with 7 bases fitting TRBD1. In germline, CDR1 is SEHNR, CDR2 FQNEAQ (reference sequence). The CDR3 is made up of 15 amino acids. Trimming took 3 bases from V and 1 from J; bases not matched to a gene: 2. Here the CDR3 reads CASSFGDRNTGELFF. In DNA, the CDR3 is TGTGCCAGCAGCTTTGGGGACAGGAACACCGGGGAGCTGTTTTTT. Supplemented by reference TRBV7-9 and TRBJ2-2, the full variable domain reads DTGVSQNPRHKITKRGQNVTFRCDPISEHNRLYWYRQTLGQGPEFLTYFQNEAQLEKSRLLSDRFSAERPKGSFSTLEIQRTEQGDSAMYLCASSFGDRNTGELFFGEGSRLTVL.